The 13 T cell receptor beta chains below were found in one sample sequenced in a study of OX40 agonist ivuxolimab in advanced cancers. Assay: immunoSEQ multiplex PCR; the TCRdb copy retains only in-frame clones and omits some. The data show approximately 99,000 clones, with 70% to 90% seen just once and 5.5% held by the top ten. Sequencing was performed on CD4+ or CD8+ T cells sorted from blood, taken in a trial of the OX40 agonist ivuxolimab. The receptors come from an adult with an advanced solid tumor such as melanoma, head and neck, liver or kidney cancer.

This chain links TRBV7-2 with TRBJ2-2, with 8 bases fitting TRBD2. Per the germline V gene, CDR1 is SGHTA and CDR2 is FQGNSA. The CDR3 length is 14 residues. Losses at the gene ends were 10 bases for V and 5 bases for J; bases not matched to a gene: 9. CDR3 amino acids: CATLAGRGTGELFF. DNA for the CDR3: TGTGCCACGTTAGCGGGGCGGGGGACCGGGGAGCTGTTTTTT. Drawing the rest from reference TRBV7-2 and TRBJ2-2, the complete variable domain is GAGVSQSPSNKVTEKGKDVELRCDPISGHTALYWYRQSLGQGLEFLIYFQGNSAPDKSGLPSDRFSAERTGGSVSTLTIQRTQQEDSAVYLCATLAGRGTGELFFGEGSRLTVL.

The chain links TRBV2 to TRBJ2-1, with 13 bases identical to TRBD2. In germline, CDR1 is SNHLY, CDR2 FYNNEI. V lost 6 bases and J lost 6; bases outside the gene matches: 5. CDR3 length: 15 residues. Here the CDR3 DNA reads TGTGCCAGCAGGAAACTAGCGGGAGGGAGCAATGAGCAGTTCTTC. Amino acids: CASRKLAGGSNEQFF. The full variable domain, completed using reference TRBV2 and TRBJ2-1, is EPEVTQTPSHQVTQMGQEVILRCVPISNHLYFYWYRQILGQKVEFLVSFYNNEISEKSEIFDDQFSVERPDGSNFTLKIRSTKLEDSAMYFCASRKLAGGSNEQFFGPGTRLTVL.

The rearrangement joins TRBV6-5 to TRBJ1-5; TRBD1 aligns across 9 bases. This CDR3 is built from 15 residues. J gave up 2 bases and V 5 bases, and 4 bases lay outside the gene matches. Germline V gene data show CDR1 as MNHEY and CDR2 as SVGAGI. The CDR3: CASSRTGEGNQPQHF. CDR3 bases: TGTGCCAGCAGTCGGACAGGGGAGGGCAATCAGCCCCAGCATTTT.

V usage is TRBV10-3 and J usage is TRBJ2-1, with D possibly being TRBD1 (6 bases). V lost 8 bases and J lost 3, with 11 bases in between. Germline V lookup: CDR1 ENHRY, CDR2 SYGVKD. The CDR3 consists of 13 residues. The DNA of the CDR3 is TGTGCCATCCGGACAGAAGACTACAATGAGCAGTTCTTC. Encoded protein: CAIRTEDYNEQFF.

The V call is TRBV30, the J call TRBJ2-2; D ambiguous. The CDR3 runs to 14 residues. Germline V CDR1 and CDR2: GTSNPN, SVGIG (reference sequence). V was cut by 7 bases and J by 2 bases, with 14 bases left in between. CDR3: CASRRLPNTGELFF. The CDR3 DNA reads TGTGCCTCCAGGCGGCTACCCAACACCGGGGAGCTGTTTTTT.

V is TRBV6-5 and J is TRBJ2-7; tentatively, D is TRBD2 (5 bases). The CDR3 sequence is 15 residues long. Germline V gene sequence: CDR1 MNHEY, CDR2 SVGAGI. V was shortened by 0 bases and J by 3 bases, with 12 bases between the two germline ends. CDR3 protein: CASSYSQDSIYEQYF. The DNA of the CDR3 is TGTGCCAGCAGTTACTCCCAGGACTCGATCTACGAGCAGTACTTC.

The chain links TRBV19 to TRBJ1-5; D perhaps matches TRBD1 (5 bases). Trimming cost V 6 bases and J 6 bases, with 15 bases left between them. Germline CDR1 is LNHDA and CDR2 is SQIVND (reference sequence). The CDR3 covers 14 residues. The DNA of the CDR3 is TGTGCCAGTAGAGACGGGGGAGATGGTCAGCCCCAGCATTTT. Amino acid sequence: CASRDGGDGQPQHF.

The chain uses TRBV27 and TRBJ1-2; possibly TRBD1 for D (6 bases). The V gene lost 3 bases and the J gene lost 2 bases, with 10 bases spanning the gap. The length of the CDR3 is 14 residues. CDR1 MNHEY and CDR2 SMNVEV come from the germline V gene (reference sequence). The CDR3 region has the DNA TGTGCCAGCAGTTTCAATACAGGGAACTATGGCTACACCTTC. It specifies CASSFNTGNYGYTF.

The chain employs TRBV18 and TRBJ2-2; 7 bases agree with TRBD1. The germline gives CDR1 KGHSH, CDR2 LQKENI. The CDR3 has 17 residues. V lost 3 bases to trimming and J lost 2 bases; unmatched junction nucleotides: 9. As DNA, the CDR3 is TGTGCCAGCTCACCCGGACTGGGACAGATTAACACCGGGGAGCTGTTTTTT. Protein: CASSPGLGQINTGELFF.

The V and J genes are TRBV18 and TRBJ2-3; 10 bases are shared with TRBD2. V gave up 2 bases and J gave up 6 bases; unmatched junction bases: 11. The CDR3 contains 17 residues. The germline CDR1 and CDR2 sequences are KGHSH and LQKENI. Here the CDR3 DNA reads TGTGCCAGCTCACCATGGCTAGCGGGAGCAACCTCCGATACGCAGTATTTT. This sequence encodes CASSPWLAGATSDTQYF.

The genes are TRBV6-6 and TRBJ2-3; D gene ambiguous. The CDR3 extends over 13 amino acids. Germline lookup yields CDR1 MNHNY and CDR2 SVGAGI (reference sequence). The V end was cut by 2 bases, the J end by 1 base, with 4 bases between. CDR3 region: CASSYGRTDTQYF. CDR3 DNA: TGTGCCAGCAGTTACGGGCGCACAGATACGCAGTATTTT.

CDR3: CASSPTLAGGEEQFF. The CDR3 region has the DNA TGTGCCAGCTCACCAACCCTAGCGGGAGGAGAAGAGCAGTTCTTC. The chain is built from TRBV18 and TRBJ2-1, with 11 bases that match TRBD2. The CDR3 loop spans 15 amino acids. Germline values: CDR1 KGHSH, CDR2 LQKENI. J gave up 10 bases and V 2 bases, and 7 bases lay outside the gene matches. The full variable domain, in which reference TRBV18 and TRBJ2-1 provide the parts outside the CDR3, is NAGVMQNPRHLVRRRGQEARLRCSPMKGHSHVYWYRQLPEEGLKFMVYLQKENIIDESGMPKERFSAEFPKEGPSILRIQQVVRGDSAAYFCASSPTLAGGEEQFFGPGTRLTVL.

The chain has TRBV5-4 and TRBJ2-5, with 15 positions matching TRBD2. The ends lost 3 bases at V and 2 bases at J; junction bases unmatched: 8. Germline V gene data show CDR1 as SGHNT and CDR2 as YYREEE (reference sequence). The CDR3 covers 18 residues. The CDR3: CASSSPGLAGGPQETQYF. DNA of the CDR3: TGTGCCAGCAGCTCACCCGGACTAGCGGGGGGGCCACAAGAGACCCAGTACTTC.